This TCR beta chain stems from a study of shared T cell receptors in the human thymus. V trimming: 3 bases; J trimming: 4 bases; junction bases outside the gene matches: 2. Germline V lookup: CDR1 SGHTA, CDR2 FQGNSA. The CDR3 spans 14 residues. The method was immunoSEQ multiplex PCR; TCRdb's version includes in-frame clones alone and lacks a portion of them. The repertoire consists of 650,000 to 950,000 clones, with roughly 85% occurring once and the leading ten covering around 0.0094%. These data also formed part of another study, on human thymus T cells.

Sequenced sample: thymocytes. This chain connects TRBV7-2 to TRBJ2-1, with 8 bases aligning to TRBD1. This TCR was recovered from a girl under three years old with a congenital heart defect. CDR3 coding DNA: TGTGCCAGCAGCTTCCGGGACAGGTACAATGAGCAGTTCTTC. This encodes CASSFRDRYNEQFF.